The 3 T cell receptor beta chains below all came from one sample that was sequenced in a study of blood T cell repertoires in COVID-19. Profiling relied on immunoSEQ multiplex PCR, and the TCRdb table lists in-frame clones only, not all of them. The sample has about 200,000 clones, about 85% seen once. The sample comprised PBMCs or T cells enriched from blood (not recorded which). All receptors come from a man aged 40-50 years who had recovered from COVID-19.

The V and J genes are TRBV6-6 and TRBJ2-7; the match to TRBD1 covers 7 bases. The CDR3 contains 14 residues. The V gene end was trimmed by 6 bases and the J gene end by 1 base; junction bases not matched to a gene: 6. In germline, CDR1 is MNHNY, CDR2 SVGAGI (reference sequence). The CDR3, as DNA: TGTGCCAGCAGCCCCACGGGACAGTCCTACGAGCAGTACTTC. It specifies CASSPTGQSYEQYF.

V is TRBV25-1 and J is TRBJ2-7; D gene ambiguous. V was pared by 3 bases and J by 1 base, with 13 bases between. The CDR3 runs 15 residues. Germline V gene data show CDR1 as MGHDK and CDR2 as SYGVNS. In nucleotides, the CDR3 is TGTGCCAGCAGTGATTTGGTCAGAAATTCCTACGAGCAGTACTTC. Protein: CASSDLVRNSYEQYF.

V usage is TRBV20-1 and J usage is TRBJ1-3; D remains unclear. The CDR3 sequence is 11 residues long. V lost 6 bases, J lost 2 bases, and 5 bases lay in between. The germline CDR1 and CDR2 sequences are DFQATT and SNEGSKA (reference sequence). CDR3 region: CSARTGNTIYF. The CDR3 nucleotides read TGCAGTGCCAGGACTGGAAACACCATATATTTT.